The present entry profiles one T cell receptor (beta chain) with its context. Its antigen is not known. The sample is drawn from a study of blood T cells in healthy people across ages. General observations from the study: Naive and antigen-experienced cells were not separated, limiting conclusive comparison. Age brought a roughly linear fall in TCR beta diversity measured per million T cells. Long-lived donors exceeded aged donors in naive CD4+ cells and diversity.

Alongside a J-beta primer mix, a sample-barcoded 5' primer served in a second PCR lasting about 7 to 12 cycles. TCRdb re-derived calls from the 5' RACE reads in MiXCR, one entry per CDR3 protein. The sample includes fewer than 950,000 distinct CDR3 sequences, roughly 34% of them seen just once. Trimming shortened V by 5 bases and J by 6 bases, and 16 bases separated the two germline ends. The CDR3 spans 15 residues. Sample: blood. The TCR sequence derives from a young man in good health. The chain links TRBV12-3 or TRBV12-4 to TRBJ1-4, with TRBD1 as a possible D gene (5 bases). The CDR3 sequence: CASSRKGRGDEKLFF. The CDR3 nucleotides read TGTGCCAGCAGTAGAAAGGGGCGCGGAGATGAAAAACTGTTTTTT.